This T cell receptor (beta chain) was captured by sequencing in a study of tumour-infiltrating T cells in Burkitt lymphoma (dated by TCRdb to about 2020). For the study in its entirety: Clinical outcome was correlated with TCR repertoire data, and overall and progression-free survival were found to be predicted by productive clonality independently of established prognosticators, including age at diagnosis.

The method was the immunoSEQ multiplex PCR assay. TCRdb stores this immuneACCESS table with in-frame sequences only. Part of the clones is absent; in the studies checked, under half of the shortfall reflects unresolved V genes, and no reason is known for the rest. The sample data list some 15,000 clones, and approximately 80% of these were observed just once. The ten top clones hold 2.1% of the sample. A remark on this clone: No antigen is known for it. Base qualities are not at hand, and no much larger clone is one base apart.

Inclusive of the bounding cysteine and phenylalanine, the CDR3 is 15 residues long. The entry retains the CDR3 DNA only, 45 bases that are in frame from base 1. The V end loses 0 bases and the J end loses 3 bases, and a stretch of 12 bases separates them. CDR1 SGHNT and CDR2 YYREEE are derived from the germline V gene (reference sequence). The chain joins TRBV5-4 to TRBJ1-2; tentative D gene TRBD1, with 5 bases matching. The receptor was isolated from a human donor with diffuse large B-cell lymphoma. Sequencing input: tumor tissue. Here the CDR3 is given as CASSLGGVGYYGYTF. In nucleotide form, the sequence is TGTGCCAGCAGCTTGGGGGGCGTGGGGTACTATGGCTACACCTTC.